This TCR beta chain was recorded in a study of shared clonotypes between healthy human individuals. Some clones are missing from TCRdb's copy, which holds only in-frame ones; the method was immunoSEQ multiplex PCR. There are roughly 570,000 clones in the sample; roughly 98% occur only once, and 0.3% lies in the top ten. Comment on this clone: Its target is unknown.

Study results and limitations: There were few donors, and this limited the genetic and exposure-history diversity represented.

Naive CD8 cells, CD45RO-negative and positively selected for CCR7, excluded terminally differentiated effector memory CD45RA+ cells. Specimen: naive CD8+ T cells sorted from blood. This TCR came from a man aged 25 to 40 in good health.

The CDR3 region is CAISGGQVTEQFF. The CDR3 DNA follows: TGTGCCATCAGTGGGGGACAGGTAACCGAGCAGTTCTTC. The V gene is TRBV10-3, the J gene TRBJ2-1; 8 bases fit TRBD1. The length of the CDR3 is 13 residues. The germline V gene encodes CDR1 ENHRY and CDR2 SYGVKD. Trimming at V came to 4 bases and at J to 10 bases, leaving 6 bases not matched to a gene.